Listed below are T cell receptor beta chains from one sample, sequenced in a study of T cell repertoires in cytomegalovirus infection. Each CDR3 protein gets one entry after TCRdb re-called the reads with MiXCR. Seen here are approximately 990,000 distinct CDR3 sequences, around 32% observed once, and the top ten hold roughly an eighth. Antigen specificity for these receptors is unknown. The material was cultured CD8+ T cells from PBMCs, obtained from culture after CMV antigen stimulation. The receptors stem from a human donor in good health (CMV status not recorded). Some clones in this sample may be carry-over from other donors' samples. CDR3s leave out the opening cysteine and the closing phenylalanine or tryptophan. Each record gives: V gene, clone size, CDR3 length, J gene, CDR3 protein. Size is omitted from some rows. Given values are once, few, many or a class for expanded clones.

v_call: TRBV7-9; clone_size: few; cdr3_length: 13; j_call: TRBJ2-7; cdr3_aa: ASSLDASVTYEQY
v_call: TRBV7-9; clone_size: .; cdr3_length: 12; j_call: TRBJ2-2; cdr3_aa: ASSLSMNTGELF
v_call: TRBV7-9; clone_size: .; cdr3_length: 12; j_call: TRBJ1-5; cdr3_aa: ASSAPGVNQPQH
v_call: TRBV2; clone_size: few; cdr3_length: 13; j_call: TRBJ1-5; cdr3_aa: ASRDRHYSNQPQH
v_call: TRBV15; clone_size: .; cdr3_length: 13; j_call: TRBJ2-7; cdr3_aa: ATSSSFGQGYEQY
v_call: TRBV18; clone_size: .; cdr3_length: 15; j_call: TRBJ2-3; cdr3_aa: ASSPILGEIYTDTQY
v_call: TRBV7-8; clone_size: .; cdr3_length: 15; j_call: TRBJ2-3; cdr3_aa: ASSLVRRGVWPDTQY
v_call: TRBV6-1; clone_size: .; cdr3_length: 11; j_call: TRBJ1-2; cdr3_aa: ASSYGGSNGYT
v_call: TRBV10-3; clone_size: .; cdr3_length: 13; j_call: TRBJ1-3; cdr3_aa: ATGFDSTSGNTIY
v_call: TRBV12-3/TRBV12-4; clone_size: few; cdr3_length: 12; j_call: TRBJ2-1; cdr3_aa: ASSLSQIHNEQF
v_call: TRBV11-3; clone_size: .; cdr3_length: 15; j_call: TRBJ2-3; cdr3_aa: ASSLEGATTSTDTQY
v_call: TRBV12-3/TRBV12-4; clone_size: .; cdr3_length: 12; j_call: TRBJ2-3; cdr3_aa: ASKGGGRTDTQY
v_call: TRBV27; clone_size: .; cdr3_length: 9; j_call: TRBJ1-1; cdr3_aa: ATRQGPGAF
v_call: TRBV19; clone_size: .; cdr3_length: 12; j_call: TRBJ2-1; cdr3_aa: ATEWGTGSNEQF
v_call: TRBV12-3/TRBV12-4; clone_size: .; cdr3_length: 12; j_call: TRBJ2-1; cdr3_aa: ATNLGGEYNEQF
v_call: TRBV20-1; clone_size: .; cdr3_length: 11; j_call: TRBJ1-2; cdr3_aa: SARDMATNGYT
v_call: TRBV15; clone_size: .; cdr3_length: 13; j_call: TRBJ1-6; cdr3_aa: ATSRERIYNSPLH
v_call: TRBV12-3/TRBV12-4; clone_size: few; cdr3_length: 14; j_call: TRBJ1-2; cdr3_aa: ASGEAQQAYDYGYT
v_call: TRBV7-8; clone_size: many; cdr3_length: 14; j_call: TRBJ2-7; cdr3_aa: ASSLGAGTGTYEQY
v_call: TRBV29-1; clone_size: few; cdr3_length: 14; j_call: TRBJ1-1; cdr3_aa: SGARGRGYLNTEAF
v_call: TRBV7-8; clone_size: many; cdr3_length: 16; j_call: TRBJ1-6; cdr3_aa: ASSLAMDGSSYNSPLH
v_call: TRBV19; clone_size: .; cdr3_length: 9; j_call: TRBJ1-1; cdr3_aa: ASTGGGEAF
v_call: TRBV19; clone_size: .; cdr3_length: 13; j_call: TRBJ1-5; cdr3_aa: ASTYRVGSNQPQH
v_call: TRBV4-2; clone_size: .; cdr3_length: 13; j_call: TRBJ1-2; cdr3_aa: ASSPQGGGADGYT
v_call: TRBV7-3; clone_size: few; cdr3_length: 14; j_call: TRBJ2-3; cdr3_aa: ASSLLSGGALDTQY
v_call: TRBV6-6; clone_size: .; cdr3_length: 9; j_call: TRBJ2-1; cdr3_aa: ASQVDNEQF
v_call: TRBV9; clone_size: .; cdr3_length: 13; j_call: TRBJ2-3; cdr3_aa: ASSVNGGAGDTQY
v_call: TRBV27; clone_size: few; cdr3_length: 15; j_call: TRBJ2-3; cdr3_aa: ASSRGTSGEFTDTQY
v_call: TRBV18; clone_size: .; cdr3_length: 12; j_call: TRBJ2-7; cdr3_aa: ASSPLTGEGEQY
v_call: TRBV28; clone_size: .; cdr3_length: 14; j_call: TRBJ2-3; cdr3_aa: ASSPTLAEYTDTQY
v_call: TRBV7-3; clone_size: .; cdr3_length: 11; j_call: TRBJ2-1; cdr3_aa: ASSLGVINEQF
v_call: TRBV7-2; clone_size: many; cdr3_length: 13; j_call: TRBJ2-3; cdr3_aa: ASSLSGGAMDTQY
v_call: TRBV29-1; clone_size: .; cdr3_length: 13; j_call: TRBJ1-1; cdr3_aa: SVEGQGDMNTEAF
v_call: TRBV7-9; clone_size: few; cdr3_length: 14; j_call: TRBJ1-1; cdr3_aa: ASSPYRTGPNTEAF
v_call: TRBV5-4; clone_size: .; cdr3_length: 11; j_call: TRBJ1-1; cdr3_aa: ASSLDGHTEAF
v_call: TRBV20-1; clone_size: .; cdr3_length: 12; j_call: TRBJ1-1; cdr3_aa: SARALRGTTEAF
v_call: TRBV4-1; clone_size: .; cdr3_length: 13; j_call: TRBJ1-2; cdr3_aa: ASSQLEWTGDGYT
v_call: TRBV6-1; clone_size: .; cdr3_length: 11; j_call: TRBJ1-2; cdr3_aa: ASLTSGGYGYT
v_call: TRBV7-2; clone_size: many; cdr3_length: 13; j_call: TRBJ2-1; cdr3_aa: ASSLVYQGADEQF
v_call: TRBV12-5; clone_size: few; cdr3_length: 10; j_call: TRBJ2-2; cdr3_aa: ASGPYRGELF
v_call: TRBV7-8; clone_size: .; cdr3_length: 13; j_call: TRBJ1-1; cdr3_aa: ASSSTIVWSTEAF
v_call: TRBV9; clone_size: .; cdr3_length: 14; j_call: TRBJ1-1; cdr3_aa: ASSPSPVGMNTEAF